This T cell receptor beta chain was observed in a study of cytomegalovirus exposure and HLA in healthy donors. In regard to this clone: Its antigen is still unknown.

Findings and caveats of the study: At a 0.05 false discovery rate, a later analysis found 18,000 or so TCR beta sequences to be associated with HLA alleles.

The study ran its PCR with 60 Vbeta and 13 Jbeta primers. TCRdb's copy holds only in-frame clones and misses some; the assay was immunoSEQ multiplex PCR. The sample holds some 190,000 clones, about 82% seen once. Trimming cost V 6 bases and J 5 bases; bases outside gene matches: 4. Germline V gives CDR1 MNHNY, CDR2 SVGAGI (reference sequence). The CDR3 extends over 15 amino acids. The sequenced material came from PBMCs. The chain recombines TRBV6-6 with TRBJ2-1; 13 positions agree with TRBD2. This TCR was recovered from a male donor in good health and CMV-seronegative. CDR3 region: CASRTGLAGDNEQFF. The CDR3 nucleotides read TGTGCCAGCAGAACCGGACTAGCGGGAGACAATGAGCAGTTCTTC.